This is a list of T cell receptor beta chains from one sample in a study of human T cells and chemical hapten exposure. TCRdb used MiXCR to reprocess the RACE reads, holding one entry per CDR3 protein. The profile shows around 380,000 distinct CDR3 sequences, 4.8% of them singletons. The sequencing here drew on whole blood, taken in connection with sensitization to the hapten diphenylcyclopropenone (DPC). Every receptor here comes from a woman aged 45-65 years with alopecia areata. Some clones in this sample may be carry-over from other donors' samples. Each CDR3 is given with its conserved first and last residue. The order of the fields is J gene, clone size, D gene, V gene, CDR3 protein, CDR3 DNA. The D gene is left open where the match is weak. The size field is filled for only some rows; it gives once, few, many or a size class.

TRBJ1-1 | many | . | TRBV28 | CASSWRDAAFF | TGTGCCAGCAGTTGGAGGGATGCAGCTTTCTTT
TRBJ2-7 | few | . | TRBV20-1 | CSARGLPGYF | TGCAGTGCTAGAGGACTGCCGGGGTACTTC
TRBJ1-2 | many | . | TRBV20-1 | CSVRTRDNYGYTF | TGCAGTGTTCGAACTAGAGATAACTATGGCTACACCTTC
TRBJ1-2 | many | . | TRBV10-3 | CAISELPQGLGGYTF | TGTGCCATCAGTGAGCTGCCCCAGGGCCTCGGGGGCTACACCTTC
TRBJ1-1 | few | . | TRBV28 | CASSWGASTEAFF | TGTGCCAGCAGTTGGGGGGCGAGTACTGAAGCTTTCTTT
TRBJ2-5 | many | . | TRBV6-2/TRBV6-3 | CASSYVGEYQETQYF | TGTGCCAGCAGTTACGTCGGGGAGTATCAAGAGACCCAGTACTTC
TRBJ1-1 | many | . | TRBV11-2 | CASSLDMGRTAAFF | TGTGCCAGCAGCTTAGACATGGGGCGGACGGCCGCTTTCTTT
TRBJ1-5 | many | . | TRBV5-1 | CASSLTAGSNQPQHF | TGCGCCAGCAGCTTGACGGCAGGGAGTAATCAGCCCCAGCATTTT
TRBJ1-1 | many | . | TRBV27 | CASSLTVNTEAFF | TGTGCCAGCAGTTTAACGGTGAACACTGAAGCTTTCTTT
TRBJ2-7 | many | TRBD1 | TRBV5-1 | CASSPGTGVNEQYF | TGCGCCAGCAGCCCCGGGACAGGGGTGAATGAGCAGTACTTC
TRBJ2-3 | many | . | TRBV5-6 | CASSYSRGLGDTQYF | TGTGCCAGCAGCTATAGTCGGGGGTTGGGAGATACGCAGTATTTT
TRBJ2-1 | few | . | TRBV20-1 | CSGRLRDTPYNEQFF | TGCAGTGGGCGGCTGAGGGACACCCCCTACAATGAGCAGTTCTTC
TRBJ1-1 | . | . | TRBV6-2/TRBV6-3 | CASSYSRARSNTEAFF | TGTGCCAGCAGTTACTCGAGAGCCCGGTCCAACACTGAAGCTTTCTTT
TRBJ2-3 | many | . | TRBV5-1 | CAGSDGASTDTQYF | TGCGCCGGGTCCGACGGAGCTAGCACAGATACGCAGTATTTT
TRBJ2-2 | few | . | TRBV29-1 | CSVSLGGANTGELFF | TGCAGCGTGAGTCTCGGGGGAGCGAACACCGGGGAGCTGTTTTTT
TRBJ2-5 | many | TRBD2 | TRBV27 | CASSPLGLAGQETQYF | TGTGCCAGCAGCCCTTTGGGACTAGCGGGCCAAGAGACCCAGTACTTC
TRBJ2-3 | . | . | TRBV7-8 | CASKRGVAADTQYF | TGTGCCAGCAAAAGAGGGGTAGCGGCAGATACGCAGTATTTT
TRBJ1-5 | . | . | TRBV20-1 | CSARDERPGPQPQHF | TGCAGTGCTAGAGATGAAAGGCCAGGCCCTCAGCCCCAGCATTTT
TRBJ2-3 | many | TRBD2 | TRBV7-2 | CASSPMTSASTDTQYF | TGTGCCAGCAGCCCTATGACTAGCGCCAGCACAGATACGCAGTATTTT